A single sample is the source of the 12 T cell receptor beta chains below, sequenced in a study of OX40 agonist ivuxolimab in advanced cancers. Generated by immunoSEQ multiplex PCR, the TCRdb table keeps only in-frame clones and is missing some. The sample lists some 87,000 clones; about 90% were seen once. The starting material was CD4+ or CD8+ T cells sorted from blood, obtained in a trial of the OX40 agonist ivuxolimab. The receptor source for this set is an adult with an advanced solid tumor such as melanoma, head and neck, liver or kidney cancer.

CDR3 amino acids: CASRAGGSHWWQFF. For the CDR3, the DNA is TGTGCCAGCAGGGCGGGGGGCTCCCATTGGTGGCAGTTCTTC. The chain is built from TRBV11-3 and TRBJ2-1; 8 nucleotides line up with TRBD2. Germline CDR1 is SGHNT and CDR2 is YENEEA. The CDR3 has 14 residues. J lost 12 bases, V lost 6 bases, and 13 bases had no gene match.

The chain employs TRBV18 and TRBJ1-2; the D is unclear. Between the trimmed V and J ends, which lost 5 bases and 0 bases, there was a span of 13 bases. The CDR3 spans 15 residues. CDR1 is KGHSH, CDR2 LQKENI, per germline. The CDR3 protein is CASSTRPAPNYGYTF. For the CDR3, the DNA is TGTGCCAGCTCAACGAGGCCAGCCCCTAACTATGGCTACACCTTC.

V is TRBV4-2 and J is TRBJ1-6; D gene uncertain. Germline V lookup: CDR1 LGHNA, CDR2 YNFKEQ. The CDR3 spans 16 residues. The V end lost 0 bases, the J end lost 8 bases, and 14 bases lay between the germline ends. CDR3 coding DNA: TGTGCCAGCAGCCAAGATCGGGAAAGGAGCTATTCACCCCTCCACTTT. It is translated as CASSQDRERSYSPLHF.

This clone was seen just once. This chain joins TRBV30 and TRBJ2-5, with 10 bases matching TRBD2. Germline assignment: CDR1 GTSNPN and CDR2 SVGIG (reference sequence). The CDR3 sequence is 13 residues long. The ends lost 7 bases at V and 2 bases at J; junction bases unmatched: 4. CDR3 loop: CASTSGDQETQYF. CDR3 DNA: TGTGCCTCCACTAGCGGGGATCAAGAGACCCAGTACTTC.

This clone was counted a single time. The rearrangement joins TRBV5-1 to TRBJ2-5; D is ambiguous. Matching the DNA end better, TRBJ2-7 makes the J call doubtful. Per germline, CDR1 SGHRS and CDR2 YFSETQ. This CDR3 comprises 12 residues. For the CDR3, the DNA is TGCGCCAGCAGCCAGGACGGCTACGAGCAGTACTTC. Translation: CASSQDGYEQYF.

The chain joins TRBV5-1 to TRBJ2-3; D unresolved. The CDR3 has 13 residues. With 0 bases removed from V and 5 bases from J, the gap between germline ends came to 7 bases. Looked up from germline, CDR1 is SGHRS and CDR2 is YFSETQ. The CDR3 nucleotides are TGCGCCAGCAGCTTGGGTCCCGGAGATACGCAGTATTTT. This sequence encodes CASSLGPGDTQYF.

This clone turned up a few times. The gene calls are TRBV30 and TRBJ1-1; D remains ambiguous. Between the trimmed V and J ends, which lost 1 base and 4 bases, there was a span of 10 bases. The CDR3 covers 13 residues. Germline V lookup: CDR1 GTSNPN, CDR2 SVGIG (reference sequence). The CDR3 DNA sequence: TGTGCCTGGAGTGGGTCCTCGACCACTGAAGCTTTCTTT. This gives the protein CAWSGSSTTEAFF.

This clone was seen a single time. The V and J genes are TRBV7-9 and TRBJ2-5; 7 bases match TRBD1. Judging by the DNA end, TRBJ2-7 fits better; the J call may be wrong. This CDR3 is built from 12 residues. Germline V gives CDR1 SEHNR, CDR2 FQNEAQ (reference sequence). CDR3 in amino acids: CASSPGGYEQYF. As DNA, the CDR3 is TGTGCCAGCAGCCCAGGGGGCTACGAGCAGTACTTC.

The V and J genes are TRBV11-3 and TRBJ2-5, with TRBD2 identical over 7 bases. Trimming removed 7 bases from V and 4 bases from J; junction bases left unmatched: 3. The germline gives CDR1 SGHNT, CDR2 YENEEA. The CDR3 consists of 12 residues. The CDR3 loop reads CASTPGGETQYF. The CDR3 bases are TGTGCCAGCACACCGGGAGGAGAGACCCAGTACTTC.

The rearrangement joins TRBV5-1 to TRBJ2-5; 11 bases match TRBD1. This CDR3 is 16 amino acids long. The germline gives CDR1 SGHRS, CDR2 YFSETQ. Germline trimming cut 4 bases from V and 1 base from J; bases unmatched to any gene: 6. The CDR3 reads CASSGWTGGFQETQYF. In nucleotides, the CDR3 is TGCGCCAGCAGCGGGTGGACAGGGGGCTTCCAAGAGACCCAGTACTTC.

The CDR3 sequence is CAAGLGGTQYF. The CDR3 DNA reads as TGTGCCGCCGGGCTCGGGGGGACGCAGTATTTT. This chain uses TRBV27 with TRBJ2-3; TRBD2 matches 7 bases. After removal of 11 bases from V and 9 bases from J, the junction contained 8 bases not matched to a gene. The germline V gene has CDR1 MNHEY and CDR2 SMNVEV (reference sequence). The CDR3 consists of 11 residues.

The chain recombines TRBV28 with TRBJ2-5; 7 positions match TRBD1. In germline, CDR1 is MDHEN, CDR2 SYDVKM. This CDR3 is 14 amino acids long. V lost 6 bases and J lost 2; bases outside the gene matches: 6. CDR3 amino acids: CASRSGQPQETQYF. CDR3 bases: TGTGCCAGCAGGTCGGGACAGCCACAAGAGACCCAGTACTTC.